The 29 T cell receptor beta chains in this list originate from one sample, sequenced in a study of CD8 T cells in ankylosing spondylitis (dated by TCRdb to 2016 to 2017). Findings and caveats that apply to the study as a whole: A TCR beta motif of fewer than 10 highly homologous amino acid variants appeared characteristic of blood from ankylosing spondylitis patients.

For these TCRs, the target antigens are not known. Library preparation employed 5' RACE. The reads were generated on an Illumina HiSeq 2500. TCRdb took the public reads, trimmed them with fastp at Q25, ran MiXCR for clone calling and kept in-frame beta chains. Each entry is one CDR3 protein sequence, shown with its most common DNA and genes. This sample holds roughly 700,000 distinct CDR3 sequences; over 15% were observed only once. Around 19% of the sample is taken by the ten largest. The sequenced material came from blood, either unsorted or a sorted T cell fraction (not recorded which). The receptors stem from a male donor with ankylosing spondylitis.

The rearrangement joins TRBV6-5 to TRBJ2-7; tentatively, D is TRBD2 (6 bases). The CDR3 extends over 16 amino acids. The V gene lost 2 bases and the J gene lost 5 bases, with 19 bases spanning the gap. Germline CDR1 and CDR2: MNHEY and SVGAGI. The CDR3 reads CASSYRPIGGVHEQYF. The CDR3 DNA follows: TGTGCCAGCAGTTACCGCCCCATTGGAGGGGTGCACGAGCAGTACTTC.

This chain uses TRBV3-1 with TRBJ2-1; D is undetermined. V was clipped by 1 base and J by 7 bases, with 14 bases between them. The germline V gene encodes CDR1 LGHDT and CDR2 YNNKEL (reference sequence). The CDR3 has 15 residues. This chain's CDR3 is CASSQGLSQVNEQFF. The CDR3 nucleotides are TGTGCCAGCAGCCAAGGACTTAGCCAAGTGAATGAGCAGTTCTTC.

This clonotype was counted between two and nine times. The chain's CDR3 is CSAMPGERANYNEQFF. The DNA for the CDR3 is TGCAGTGCTATGCCAGGGGAGCGGGCCAATTACAATGAGCAGTTCTTC. V is TRBV20-1 and J is TRBJ2-1; D possibly uses TRBD1 or TRBD2 (6 bases each). V lost 4 bases and J 4 bases, leaving 20 bases between the germline ends. Germline loops: CDR1 DFQATT, CDR2 SNEGSKA (reference sequence). CDR3 length: 16 amino acids.

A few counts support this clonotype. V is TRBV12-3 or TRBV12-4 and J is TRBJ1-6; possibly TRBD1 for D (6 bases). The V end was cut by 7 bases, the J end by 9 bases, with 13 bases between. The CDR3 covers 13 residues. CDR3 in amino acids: CASTRGGGSPLHF. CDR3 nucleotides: TGTGCCAGCACCCGAGGGGGTGGTTCACCCCTCCACTTT.

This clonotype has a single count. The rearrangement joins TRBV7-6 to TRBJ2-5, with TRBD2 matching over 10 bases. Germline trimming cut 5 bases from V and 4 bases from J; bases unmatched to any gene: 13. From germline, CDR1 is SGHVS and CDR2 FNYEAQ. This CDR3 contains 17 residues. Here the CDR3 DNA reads TGTGCCAGCAGCCGGGGGGGGTCTAGCGGGAGAACAGAGACCCAGTACTTC. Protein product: CASSRGGSSGRTETQYF.

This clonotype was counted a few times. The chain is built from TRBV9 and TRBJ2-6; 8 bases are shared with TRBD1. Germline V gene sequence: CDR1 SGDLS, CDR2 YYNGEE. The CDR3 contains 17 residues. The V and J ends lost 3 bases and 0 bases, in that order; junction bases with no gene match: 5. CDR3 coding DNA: TGTGCCAGCAGCGCCTACGGGACAGGCTCTGGGGCCAACGTCCTGACTTTC. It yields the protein CASSAYGTGSGANVLTF.

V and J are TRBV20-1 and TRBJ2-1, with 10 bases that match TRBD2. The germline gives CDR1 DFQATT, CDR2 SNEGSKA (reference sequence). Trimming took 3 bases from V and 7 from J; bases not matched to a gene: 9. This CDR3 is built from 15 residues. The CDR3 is CSARKSSGRFNEQFF. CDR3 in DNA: TGCAGTGCTAGGAAATCTAGCGGGAGATTTAATGAGCAGTTCTTC.

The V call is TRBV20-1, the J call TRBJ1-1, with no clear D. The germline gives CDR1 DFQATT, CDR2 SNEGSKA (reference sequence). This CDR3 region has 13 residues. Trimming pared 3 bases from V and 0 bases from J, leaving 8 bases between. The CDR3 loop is CSARQPLNTEAFF. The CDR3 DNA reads TGCAGTGCTAGGCAACCGCTGAACACTGAAGCTTTCTTT.

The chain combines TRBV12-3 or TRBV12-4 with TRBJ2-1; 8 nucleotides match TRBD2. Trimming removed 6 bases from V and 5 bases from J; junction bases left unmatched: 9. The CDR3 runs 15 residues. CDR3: CASSRFGTRDNEQFF. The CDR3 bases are TGTGCCAGCAGCCGCTTCGGGACTAGAGACAATGAGCAGTTCTTC.

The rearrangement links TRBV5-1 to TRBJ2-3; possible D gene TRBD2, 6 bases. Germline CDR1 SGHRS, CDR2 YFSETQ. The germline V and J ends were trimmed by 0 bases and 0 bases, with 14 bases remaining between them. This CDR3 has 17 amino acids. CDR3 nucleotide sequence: TGCGCCAGCAGCTTGGGTAGCGGAAAACCTAGCACAGATACGCAGTATTTT. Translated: CASSLGSGKPSTDTQYF.

CDR3 in DNA: TGTGCCAGCTCAAGAGGGACAGGGGGCAGGAATCAGCCCCAGCATTTT. Amino acids: CASSRGTGGRNQPQHF. This chain uses TRBV18 with TRBJ1-5; 12 nucleotides match TRBD1. This CDR3 is 16 amino acids long. Per germline, CDR1 KGHSH and CDR2 LQKENI. V trimming: 5 bases; J trimming: 4 bases; junction bases outside the gene matches: 6. Full variable domain (remainder filled in from reference TRBV18 and TRBJ1-5): NAGVMQNPRHLVRRRGQEARLRCSPMKGHSHVYWYRQLPEEGLKFMVYLQKENIIDESGMPKERFSAEFPKEGPSILRIQQVVRGDSAAYFCASSRGTGGRNQPQHFGDGTRLSIL.

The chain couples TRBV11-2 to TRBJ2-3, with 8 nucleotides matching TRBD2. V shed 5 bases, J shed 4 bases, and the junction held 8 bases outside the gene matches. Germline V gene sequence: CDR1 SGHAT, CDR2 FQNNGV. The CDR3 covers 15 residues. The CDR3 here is CASSPGLVAPDTQYF. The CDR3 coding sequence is TGTGCCAGCAGCCCGGGACTAGTAGCGCCAGATACGCAGTATTTT.

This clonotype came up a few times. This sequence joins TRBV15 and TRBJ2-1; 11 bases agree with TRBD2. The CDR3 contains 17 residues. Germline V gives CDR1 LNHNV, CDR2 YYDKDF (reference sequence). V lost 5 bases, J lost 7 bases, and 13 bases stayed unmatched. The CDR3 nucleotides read TGTGCCACCAGCGGTCTCACTAGCGGGAGATATGGGAATGAGCAGTTCTTC. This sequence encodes CATSGLTSGRYGNEQFF.

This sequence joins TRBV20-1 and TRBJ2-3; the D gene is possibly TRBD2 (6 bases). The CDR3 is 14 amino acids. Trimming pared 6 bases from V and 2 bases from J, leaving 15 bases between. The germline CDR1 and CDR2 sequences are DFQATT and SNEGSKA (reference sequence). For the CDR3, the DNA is TGCAGTGCCACAAGGTGGGAGGACACAGATACGCAGTATTTT. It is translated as CSATRWEDTDTQYF.

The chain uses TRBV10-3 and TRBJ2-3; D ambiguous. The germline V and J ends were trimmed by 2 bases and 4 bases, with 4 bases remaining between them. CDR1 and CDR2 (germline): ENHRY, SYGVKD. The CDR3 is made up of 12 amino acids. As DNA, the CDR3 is TGTGCCATCAGTGAGCTGGCAGATACGCAGTATTTT. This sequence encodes CAISELADTQYF.

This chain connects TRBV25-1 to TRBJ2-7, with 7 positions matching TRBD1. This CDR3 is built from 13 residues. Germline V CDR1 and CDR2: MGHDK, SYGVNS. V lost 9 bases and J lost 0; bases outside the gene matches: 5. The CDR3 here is CASRGTASYEQYF. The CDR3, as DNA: TGTGCCAGTAGGGGGACAGCCTCCTACGAGCAGTACTTC.

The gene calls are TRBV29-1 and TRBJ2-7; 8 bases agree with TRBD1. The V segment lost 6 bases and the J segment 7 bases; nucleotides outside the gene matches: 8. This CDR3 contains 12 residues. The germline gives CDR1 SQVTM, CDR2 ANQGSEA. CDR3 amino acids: CSVGTGPSEQYF. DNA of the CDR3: TGCAGCGTGGGGACAGGTCCAAGTGAGCAGTACTTC.

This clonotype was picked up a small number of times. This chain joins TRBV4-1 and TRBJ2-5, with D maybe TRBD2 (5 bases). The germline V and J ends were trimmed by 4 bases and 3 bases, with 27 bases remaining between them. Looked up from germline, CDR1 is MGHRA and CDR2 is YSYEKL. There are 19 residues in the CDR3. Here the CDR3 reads CASSREAISGSAGEETQYF. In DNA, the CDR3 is TGCGCCAGCAGCCGGGAAGCCATATCGGGGTCCGCAGGTGAAGAGACCCAGTACTTC.

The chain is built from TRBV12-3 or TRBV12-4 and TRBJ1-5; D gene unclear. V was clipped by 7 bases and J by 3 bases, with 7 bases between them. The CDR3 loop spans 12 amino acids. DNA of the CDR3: TGTGCCAGCACAGACTACAATCAGCCCCAGCATTTT. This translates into CASTDYNQPQHF.

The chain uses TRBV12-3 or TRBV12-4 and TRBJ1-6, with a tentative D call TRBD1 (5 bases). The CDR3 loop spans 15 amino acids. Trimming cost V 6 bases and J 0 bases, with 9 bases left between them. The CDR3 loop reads CASSRDLSYNSPLHF. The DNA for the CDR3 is TGTGCCAGCAGCCGGGACCTCTCCTATAATTCACCCCTCCACTTT.

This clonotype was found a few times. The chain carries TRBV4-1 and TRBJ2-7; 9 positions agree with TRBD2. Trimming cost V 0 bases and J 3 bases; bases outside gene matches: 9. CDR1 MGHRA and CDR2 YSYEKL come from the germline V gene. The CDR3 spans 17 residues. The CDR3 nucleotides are TGCGCCAGCAGCCAAGATCAATCCTCTAGCGGGGACTACGAGCAGTACTTC. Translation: CASSQDQSSSGDYEQYF.

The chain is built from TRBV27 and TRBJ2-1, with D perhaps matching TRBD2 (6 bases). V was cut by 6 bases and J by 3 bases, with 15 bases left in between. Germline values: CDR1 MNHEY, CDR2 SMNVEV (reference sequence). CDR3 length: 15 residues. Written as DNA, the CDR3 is TGTGCCAGCAGCCCCGGGACTGATCTCTACAATGAGCAGTTCTTC. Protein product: CASSPGTDLYNEQFF.

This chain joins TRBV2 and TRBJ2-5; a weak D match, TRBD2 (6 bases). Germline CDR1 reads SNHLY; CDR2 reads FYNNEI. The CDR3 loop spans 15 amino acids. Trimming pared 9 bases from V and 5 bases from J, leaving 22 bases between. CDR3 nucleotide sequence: TGTGCCAGTGTACCTATGGACATCCGGGGGGAGACCCAGTACTTC. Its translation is CASVPMDIRGETQYF.

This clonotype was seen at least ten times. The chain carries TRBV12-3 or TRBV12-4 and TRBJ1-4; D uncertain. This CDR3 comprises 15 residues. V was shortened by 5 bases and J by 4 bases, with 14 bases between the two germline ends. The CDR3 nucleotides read TGTGCCAGCAGTCCCGCAGGAGTAAATAATGAAAAACTGTTTTTT. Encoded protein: CASSPAGVNNEKLFF.

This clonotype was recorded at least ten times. The CDR3 sequence is CASSLTLAGNQYF. The DNA for the CDR3 is TGTGCCAGCAGCCTGACCCTAGCGGGGAATCAGTACTTC. The chain is built from TRBV12-3 or TRBV12-4 and TRBJ2-4, with TRBD2 matching 9 bases. This CDR3 spans 13 amino acids. Trimming removed 6 bases from V and 12 bases from J; junction bases left unmatched: 9.

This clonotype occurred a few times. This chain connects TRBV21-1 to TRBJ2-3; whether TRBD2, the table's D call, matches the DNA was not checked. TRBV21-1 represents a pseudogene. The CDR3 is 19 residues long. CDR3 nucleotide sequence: TGTGCCAGCAGCAATCTTCGAGCGGGAGGGCCGATGACTACAGATACGCAGTATTTT. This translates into CASSNLRAGGPMTTDTQYF.

The CDR3 sequence is CASSQGLAYYEQYF. CDR3 sequence (DNA): TGTGCCAGCAGCCAGGGACTAGCGTACTACGAGCAGTACTTC. The chain uses TRBV3-1 and TRBJ2-7; the match to TRBD2 covers 10 bases. Germline assignment: CDR1 LGHDT and CDR2 YNNKEL (reference sequence). The CDR3 loop spans 14 amino acids. J was trimmed by 3 bases and V by 3 bases; bases with no gene match: 2.

The chain's CDR3 is CASSPETGGGYEQYF. The CDR3 coding sequence is TGTGCCAGCAGCCCAGAGACAGGGGGTGGCTACGAGCAGTACTTC. The rearrangement joins TRBV16 to TRBJ2-7, with TRBD1 identical over 9 bases. The CDR3 sequence is 15 residues long. V shed 4 bases, J shed 3 bases, and the junction held 7 bases outside the gene matches. Germline values: CDR1 KGHSY, CDR2 FQNENV.

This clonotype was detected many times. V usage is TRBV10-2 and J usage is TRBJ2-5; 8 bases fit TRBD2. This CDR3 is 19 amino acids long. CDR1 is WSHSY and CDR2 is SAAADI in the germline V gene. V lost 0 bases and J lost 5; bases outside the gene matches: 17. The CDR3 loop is CASSESIAVQRENGETQYF. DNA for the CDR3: TGCGCCAGCAGTGAGTCGATAGCGGTGCAGCGGGAGAACGGGGAGACCCAGTACTTC.